This is a list of T cell receptor beta chains from one sample in a study of Graves' ophthalmopathy and Graves' hyperthyroidism. In TCRdb, the multiplex PCR reads were re-called with MiXCR into one record per CDR3 protein. Of nearly 400,000 distinct CDR3 sequences in the sample, around 20% were seen once. Specimen: peripheral blood. The receptors derive from a woman younger than 35 with Graves' ophthalmopathy. CDR3s include the opening cysteine and the closing phenylalanine or tryptophan. The order of the fields is V gene, clone size, J gene, D gene, CDR3 DNA, CDR3 protein. A D gene is named only where the DNA matches it firmly. Only some rows state a clone size, as once, few, many or a class for expanded clones.

V: TRBV6-4; size: many; J: TRBJ2-7; D: TRBD2; DNA: TGTGCCAGCAGAATCACCGGACTAGCGGGAGGCTTCTCCTACGAGCAGTACTTC; CDR3: CASRITGLAGGFSYEQYF
V: TRBV6-1; size: .; J: TRBJ2-2; D: .; DNA: TGTGCCAGCAGGGGGTGGCGGCGGAACACCGGGGAGCTGTTTTTT; CDR3: CASRGWRRNTGELFF
V: TRBV19; size: many; J: TRBJ1-5; D: .; DNA: TGTGCCAGTAGTATACTCGGGGGCGCGGAACAGCCCCAGCATTTT; CDR3: CASSILGGAEQPQHF
V: TRBV5-1; size: many; J: TRBJ2-2; D: .; DNA: TGCGCCAGCAGCTTTGGGGAGCGCTCCGGGGAGCTGTTTTTT; CDR3: CASSFGERSGELFF
V: TRBV7-2; size: many; J: TRBJ1-4; D: TRBD1; DNA: TGTGCCAGCAGCCAGGACAGGGGTAATGAAAAACTGTTTTTT; CDR3: CASSQDRGNEKLFF
V: TRBV7-2; size: many; J: TRBJ1-6; D: .; DNA: TGTGCCAGCAGCTCCGCCGGGACCTATAATTCACCCCTCCACTTT; CDR3: CASSSAGTYNSPLHF
V: TRBV7-8; size: many; J: TRBJ2-5; D: .; DNA: TGTGCCAGCAGCTTAGCAGCCGGGGCAGAGACCCAGTACTTC; CDR3: CASSLAAGAETQYF
V: TRBV5-1; size: many; J: TRBJ2-1; D: .; DNA: TGCGCCAGCAGACAGGTAGGGCAGCATGAGCAGTTCTTC; CDR3: CASRQVGQHEQFF
V: TRBV6-1; size: .; J: TRBJ1-2; D: .; DNA: TGTGCCAGCAGAATTGGGCGGGCCGCCTATGGCTACACCTTC; CDR3: CASRIGRAAYGYTF
V: TRBV2; size: many; J: TRBJ2-7; D: .; DNA: TGTGCCAGCAGTGGGGGTGAGCAGTACTTC; CDR3: CASSGGEQYF
V: TRBV2; size: .; J: TRBJ2-2; D: .; DNA: TGTGCCAACGTGGACAGACGTCCCGGGGAGCTGTTTTTT; CDR3: CANVDRRPGELFF
V: TRBV6-1; size: .; J: TRBJ2-5; D: .; DNA: TGTGCCAGCAGTGAAGCAGGGTTATTCCAAGAGACCCAGTACTTC; CDR3: CASSEAGLFQETQYF
V: TRBV5-8; size: many; J: TRBJ1-1; D: TRBD1; DNA: TGTGCCAGCAGCTTATACAGGGGGAGGAACACTGAAGCTTTCTTT; CDR3: CASSLYRGRNTEAFF
V: TRBV6-1; size: .; J: TRBJ2-7; D: .; DNA: TGTGCCAGCAGATTGATACTGTCTTACGAGCAGTACTTC; CDR3: CASRLILSYEQYF
V: TRBV7-6; size: many; J: TRBJ1-1; D: .; DNA: TGTGCCAGCAGCTTAGGGACTGGAGAAACTGAAGCTTTCTTT; CDR3: CASSLGTGETEAFF
V: TRBV7-9; size: many; J: TRBJ1-3; D: .; DNA: TGTGCCAGCAGCTCCCCCTCTCCCGGAAACACCATATATTTT; CDR3: CASSSPSPGNTIYF
V: TRBV6-2/TRBV6-3; size: many; J: TRBJ1-2; D: .; DNA: TGTGCCAGCAGTTGGACCGCGGCGTCCAGTAACTATGGCTACACCTTC; CDR3: CASSWTAASSNYGYTF
V: TRBV6-2/TRBV6-3; size: .; J: TRBJ1-2; D: .; DNA: TGTGCCAGCTATAACTATGGCTACACCTTC; CDR3: CASYNYGYTF
V: TRBV5-1; size: many; J: TRBJ1-1; D: .; DNA: TGCGCCAGCAGCTTGGGAGGCCCTGGGAACACTGAAGCTTTCTTT; CDR3: CASSLGGPGNTEAFF
V: TRBV6-5; size: many; J: TRBJ2-4; D: .; DNA: TGTGCCAGCAGTTACTCTTCGAGAGGAGTCAAAAACATTCAGTACTTC; CDR3: CASSYSSRGVKNIQYF
V: TRBV12-3/TRBV12-4; size: many; J: TRBJ2-7; D: .; DNA: TGTGCCAGCAGGGACACAGGGTCCTACGAGCAGTACTTC; CDR3: CASRDTGSYEQYF
V: TRBV12-3/TRBV12-4; size: .; J: TRBJ1-1; D: .; DNA: TGTGCCAGCAGCCCTCAGGACGGCCTGGGAGCTTTCTTT; CDR3: CASSPQDGLGAFF
V: TRBV5-5; size: many; J: TRBJ2-7; D: .; DNA: TGTGCCAGCAGCTTTATGACCTTTTACGAGCAGTACTTC; CDR3: CASSFMTFYEQYF
V: TRBV7-6; size: many; J: TRBJ2-2; D: .; DNA: TGTGCCAGCAGCCTCATAGCGGAAAACACCGGGGAGCTGTTTTTT; CDR3: CASSLIAENTGELFF
V: TRBV30; size: many; J: TRBJ1-5; D: TRBD1; DNA: TGTGCCTGGAGTGCCGCAGGGGGCCGGAGGAATCAGCCCCAGCATTTT; CDR3: CAWSAAGGRRNQPQHF
V: TRBV7-2; size: many; J: TRBJ1-2; D: .; DNA: TGTGCCAGCAGCTTAAACAGGTTCTATGGCTACACCTTC; CDR3: CASSLNRFYGYTF
V: TRBV27; size: many; J: TRBJ2-7; D: TRBD1; DNA: TGTGCCAGCAGTTCGGCCCCCTCGGGACAGGGGGTTTCCTACGAGCAGTACTTC; CDR3: CASSSAPSGQGVSYEQYF
V: TRBV11-2; size: many; J: TRBJ2-7; D: TRBD2; DNA: TGTGCCAGCAGTTTCGCCTCTAGCGGCTCCTACGAGCAGTACTTC; CDR3: CASSFASSGSYEQYF
V: TRBV18; size: many; J: TRBJ2-4; D: .; DNA: TGTGCCAGCTCACCAGACCCGGGGGCCAAAAACATTCAGTACTTC; CDR3: CASSPDPGAKNIQYF
V: TRBV28; size: few; J: TRBJ2-7; D: .; DNA: TGTGCCAGCAGTATTACGGGCCGGGCGTCCTACGAGCAGTACTTC; CDR3: CASSITGRASYEQYF
V: TRBV12-3/TRBV12-4; size: .; J: TRBJ1-5; D: .; DNA: TGTGCCAGCACTCTCAGGGAAAGTCGACAGCCCCAGCATTTT; CDR3: CASTLRESRQPQHF
V: TRBV2; size: few; J: TRBJ2-5; D: .; DNA: TGTGCCAGCAGTGTGGAGCGCCAACCCGGGGAGACCCAGTACTTC; CDR3: CASSVERQPGETQYF
V: TRBV30; size: .; J: TRBJ1-2; D: .; DNA: TGTGCCTGGAGTGCAAAGGGAGGAGGCGGCTACACCTTC; CDR3: CAWSAKGGGGYTF
V: TRBV9; size: many; J: TRBJ2-2; D: .; DNA: TGTGCCAGCAGCGTAGGACAGACGAACACCGGGGAGCTGTTTTTT; CDR3: CASSVGQTNTGELFF
V: TRBV6-4; size: many; J: TRBJ2-5; D: .; DNA: TGTGCCAGCAGTGACTCGAGGGTAGCTCGGGGAGAGACCCAGTACTTC; CDR3: CASSDSRVARGETQYF
V: TRBV6-5; size: many; J: TRBJ1-5; D: TRBD1; DNA: TGTGCCAGCAGGGGGACAGGTAGCAATCAGCCCCAGCATTTT; CDR3: CASRGTGSNQPQHF
V: TRBV6-2/TRBV6-3; size: .; J: TRBJ1-6; D: .; DNA: TGTGCCAGCAGCCGGACAGTGGCGCCCATCAGTACTTCACCCCTCCACTTT; CDR3: CASSRTVAPISTSPLHF
V: TRBV28; size: many; J: TRBJ2-7; D: .; DNA: TGTGCCAGCAGTTTTCCAGGGCCATACGAGCAGTACTTC; CDR3: CASSFPGPYEQYF
V: TRBV6-1; size: many; J: TRBJ1-2; D: .; DNA: TGTGCCAGCAGTGATGGACCAGCTAACTATGGCTACACCTTC; CDR3: CASSDGPANYGYTF
V: TRBV18; size: many; J: TRBJ2-2; D: .; DNA: TGTGCCAGCTCTCCAGACAGAACTAACACCGGGGAGCTGTTTTTT; CDR3: CASSPDRTNTGELFF
V: TRBV5-5; size: many; J: TRBJ1-1; D: .; DNA: TGTGCCAGCAGCTTGGAACGGCCTGAAGCTTTCTTT; CDR3: CASSLERPEAFF
V: TRBV30; size: many; J: TRBJ2-4; D: .; DNA: TGTGCCTGGAGTGTTCCCTCACCAGGAAACATTCAGTACTTC; CDR3: CAWSVPSPGNIQYF
V: TRBV6-1; size: many; J: TRBJ1-1; D: .; DNA: TGTGCCAGCAGTGTATGGCAGGGGAACACTGAAGCTTTCTTT; CDR3: CASSVWQGNTEAFF
V: TRBV19; size: many; J: TRBJ2-7; D: .; DNA: TGTGCCAGTAGTATACAGGGATACTACGAGCAGTACTTC; CDR3: CASSIQGYYEQYF
V: TRBV20-1; size: many; J: TRBJ2-5; D: .; DNA: TGCAGTGCTAGTCCCGCCAGAGAGACCCAGTACTTC; CDR3: CSASPARETQYF
V: TRBV27; size: many; J: TRBJ1-1; D: .; DNA: TGTGCCAGTTGGGACACCGTGAACACTGAAGCTTTCTTT; CDR3: CASWDTVNTEAFF
V: TRBV6-2/TRBV6-3; size: many; J: TRBJ2-7; D: TRBD1; DNA: TGTGCCAGCAGTCGACAGGGGCGTTACGAGCAGTACTTC; CDR3: CASSRQGRYEQYF
V: TRBV20-1; size: many; J: TRBJ1-1; D: TRBD1; DNA: TGCAGTGCTGCCGACAGGGTTGAACCCGGCACTGAAGCTTTCTTT; CDR3: CSAADRVEPGTEAFF